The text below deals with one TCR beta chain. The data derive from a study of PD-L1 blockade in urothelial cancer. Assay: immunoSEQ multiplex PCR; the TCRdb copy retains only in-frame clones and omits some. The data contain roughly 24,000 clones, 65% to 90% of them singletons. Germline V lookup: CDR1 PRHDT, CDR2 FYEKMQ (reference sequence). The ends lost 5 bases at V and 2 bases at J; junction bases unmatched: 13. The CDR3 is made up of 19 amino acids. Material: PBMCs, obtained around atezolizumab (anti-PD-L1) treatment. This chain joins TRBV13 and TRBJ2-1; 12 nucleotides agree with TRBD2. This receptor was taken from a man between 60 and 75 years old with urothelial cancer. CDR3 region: CASSPDAGLAGPTYNEQFF. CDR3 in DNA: TGTGCCAGCAGCCCAGATGCGGGACTAGCGGGTCCAACCTACAATGAGCAGTTCTTC.